The sequence of this T cell receptor (beta chain) was determined in a study of T-cell reconstitution after alpha-beta-depleted transplantation in children. This CDR3 region has 14 residues. Looked up from germline, CDR1 is SGHVS and CDR2 is FNYEAQ. Trimming took 2 bases from V and 2 from J, leaving 9 bases between them. This clonotype was detected many times. The TCRbeta library incorporated unique molecular identifiers. TCRdb used MiXCR to reprocess the PCR reads, holding one entry per CDR3 protein. The table has fewer than 550,000 distinct CDR3 sequences, approximately 11% seen once. The clonotype originates from a human donor who donated a stem cell graft to a child with acute myeloid leukemia. The genes are TRBV7-6 and TRBJ2-5; D perhaps matches TRBD2 (5 bases). The sequenced sample was PBMCs from the stem cell graft donor, obtained from the stem cell graft. The CDR3 sequence is CASSLLASQETQYF. In DNA, the CDR3 is TGTGCCAGCAGCTTACTAGCTTCACAAGAGACCCAGTACTTC.